The present T cell receptor beta chain was sequenced within a study of shared clonotypes between healthy human individuals. Profiled with immunoSEQ multiplex PCR; TCRdb holds only in-frame clones, not every one. The data contain under 700,000 clones, 90% to 95% of them singletons. This clone has a single count. Cells designated naive CD8 were CD45RO-negative and were positively selected for CCR7, with terminally differentiated effector memory CD45RA+ cells excluded. The clonotype originates from a woman aged 25 to 45 in good health. Material: naive CD8+ T cells sorted from blood.

CDR3 nucleotide sequence: TGTGCCTGGAGTGGCCTGACAGGGGTAAGCTTCTACGAGCAGTACTTC. Amino acids: CAWSGLTGVSFYEQYF. The chain is built from TRBV30 and TRBJ2-7, with 8 bases aligning to TRBD1. Looked up from germline, CDR1 is GTSNPN and CDR2 is SVGIG (reference sequence). The CDR3 is 16 amino acids. Trimming at V came to 1 base and at J to 3 bases, leaving 11 bases not matched to a gene.